The source of this T cell receptor (beta chain) is a study of blood T cells in healthy people across ages. Those donating, healthy Caucasian individuals from Russia, were aged roughly 6 to 100. On this clonotype itself: The antigen remains unidentified.

The CDR3 runs to 13 residues. V shed 3 bases and J shed 5 bases, with 11 bases lying between them. Germline V lookup: CDR1 LGHDT, CDR2 YNNKEL (reference sequence). Study outcomes and limitations: Underestimates were what the diversity estimates from one million T cells were considered to be. Relative to aged donors, long-lived donors carried more naive CD4+ cells and displayed higher diversity.

The second PCR ran roughly 6 to 11 cycles with a sample-barcoded 5' primer and J-beta primers. Each sample provided no less than 2.5 million CDR3-containing paired-end reads. From the 5' RACE reads, TCRdb called clonotypes with MiXCR, one entry per CDR3 protein. The data contain around 940,000 distinct CDR3 sequences, 51% of them seen just once; the ten biggest clones take up about 21%. The receptor's source is a woman aged 55-70 years in good health. The sample comprised blood. This rearrangement joins TRBV3-1 to TRBJ2-7; D tentatively fits TRBD1 or TRBD2 (6 bases each). The CDR3 loop reads CASSQPGADEQYF. The CDR3 nucleotides are TGTGCCAGCAGCCAGCCGGGGGCGGACGAGCAGTACTTC.